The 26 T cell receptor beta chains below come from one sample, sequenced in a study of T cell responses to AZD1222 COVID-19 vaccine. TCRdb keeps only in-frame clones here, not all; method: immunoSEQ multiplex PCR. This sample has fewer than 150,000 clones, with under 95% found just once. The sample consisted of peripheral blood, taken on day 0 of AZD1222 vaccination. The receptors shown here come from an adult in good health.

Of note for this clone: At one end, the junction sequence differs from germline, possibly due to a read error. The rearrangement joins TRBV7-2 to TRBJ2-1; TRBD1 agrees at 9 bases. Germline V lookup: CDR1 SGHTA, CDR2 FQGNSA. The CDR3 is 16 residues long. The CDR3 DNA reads TGTGCCAGCAGCTCTTCCGGGACAGGGTCCTTCAATGAGCAGTTCTTC. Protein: CASSSSGTGSFNEQFF. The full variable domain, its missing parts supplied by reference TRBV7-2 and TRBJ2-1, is GAGVSQSPSNKVTEKGKDVELRCDPISGHTALYWYRQSLGQGLEFLIYFQGNSAPDKSGLPSDRFSAERTGGSVSTLTIQRTQQEDSAVYLCASSSSGTGSFNEQFFGPGTRLTVL.

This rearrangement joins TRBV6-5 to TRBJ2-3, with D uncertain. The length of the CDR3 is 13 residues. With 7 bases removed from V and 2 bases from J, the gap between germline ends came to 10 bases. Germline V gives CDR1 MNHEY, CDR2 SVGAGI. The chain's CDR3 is CASKGLSTDTQYF. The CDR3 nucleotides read TGTGCCAGCAAGGGCCTTTCCACAGATACGCAGTATTTT.

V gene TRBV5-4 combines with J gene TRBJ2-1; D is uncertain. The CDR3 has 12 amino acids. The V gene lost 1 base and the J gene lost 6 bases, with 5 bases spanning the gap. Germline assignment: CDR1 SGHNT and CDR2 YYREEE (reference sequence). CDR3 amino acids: CASSLYANEQFF. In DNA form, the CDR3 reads TGTGCCAGCAGCTTGTACGCCAATGAGCAGTTCTTC.

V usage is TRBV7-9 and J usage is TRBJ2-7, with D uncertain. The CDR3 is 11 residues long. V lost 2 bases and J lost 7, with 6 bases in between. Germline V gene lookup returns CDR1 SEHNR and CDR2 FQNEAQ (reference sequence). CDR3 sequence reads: CASSLMGEQYF. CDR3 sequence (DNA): TGTGCCAGCAGCTTAATGGGGGAGCAGTACTTC.

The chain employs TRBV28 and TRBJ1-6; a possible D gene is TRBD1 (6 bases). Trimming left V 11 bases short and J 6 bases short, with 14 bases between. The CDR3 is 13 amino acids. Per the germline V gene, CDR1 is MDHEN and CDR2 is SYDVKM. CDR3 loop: CAGQGYSNSPLHF. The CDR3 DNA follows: TGTGCCGGGCAGGGGTATAGTAATTCACCCCTCCACTTT.

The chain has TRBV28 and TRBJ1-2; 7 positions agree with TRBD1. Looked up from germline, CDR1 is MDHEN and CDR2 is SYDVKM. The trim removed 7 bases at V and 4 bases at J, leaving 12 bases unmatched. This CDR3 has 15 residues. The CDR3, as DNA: TGTGCCAGCAATACCCAGGGGGTACCCCTCTATGGCTACACCTTC. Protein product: CASNTQGVPLYGYTF.

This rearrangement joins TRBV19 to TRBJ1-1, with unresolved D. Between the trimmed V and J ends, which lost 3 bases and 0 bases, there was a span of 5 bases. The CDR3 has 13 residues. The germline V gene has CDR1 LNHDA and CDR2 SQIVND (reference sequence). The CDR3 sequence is CASSISVNTEAFF. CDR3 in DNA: TGTGCCAGTAGTATTTCCGTGAACACTGAAGCTTTCTTT.

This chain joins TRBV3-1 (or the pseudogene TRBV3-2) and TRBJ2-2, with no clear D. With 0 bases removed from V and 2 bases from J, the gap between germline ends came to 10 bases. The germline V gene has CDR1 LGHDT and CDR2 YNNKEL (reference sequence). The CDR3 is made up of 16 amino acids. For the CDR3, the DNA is TGTGCCAGCAGCCAAGAACGTACCTCAAACACCGGGGAGCTGTTTTTT. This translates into CASSQERTSNTGELFF.

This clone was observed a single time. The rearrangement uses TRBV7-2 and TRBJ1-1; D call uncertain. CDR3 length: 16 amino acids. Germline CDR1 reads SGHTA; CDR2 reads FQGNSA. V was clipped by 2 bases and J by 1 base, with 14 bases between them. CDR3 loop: CASSLPGLLSNTEAFF. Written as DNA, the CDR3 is TGTGCCAGCAGCTTACCGGGGTTACTCTCGAACACTGAAGCTTTCTTT. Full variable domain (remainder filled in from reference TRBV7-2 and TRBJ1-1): GAGVSQSPSNKVTEKGKDVELRCDPISGHTALYWYRQSLGQGLEFLIYFQGNSAPDKSGLPSDRFSAERTGGSVSTLTIQRTQQEDSAVYLCASSLPGLLSNTEAFFGQGTRLTVV.

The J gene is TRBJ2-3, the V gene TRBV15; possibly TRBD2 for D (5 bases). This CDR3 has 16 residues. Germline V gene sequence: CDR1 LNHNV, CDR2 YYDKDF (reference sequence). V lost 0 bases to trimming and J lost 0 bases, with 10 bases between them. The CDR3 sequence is CATSRDLTGSTDTQYF. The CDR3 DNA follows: TGTGCCACCAGCAGAGATCTTACGGGAAGCACAGATACGCAGTATTTT.

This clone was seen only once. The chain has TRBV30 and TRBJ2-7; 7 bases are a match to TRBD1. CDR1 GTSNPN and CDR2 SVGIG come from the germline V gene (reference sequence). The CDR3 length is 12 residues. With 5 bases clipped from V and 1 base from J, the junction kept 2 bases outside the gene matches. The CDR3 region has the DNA TGTGCCTGGGGACAGGATTCCTACGAGCAGTACTTC. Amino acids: CAWGQDSYEQYF.

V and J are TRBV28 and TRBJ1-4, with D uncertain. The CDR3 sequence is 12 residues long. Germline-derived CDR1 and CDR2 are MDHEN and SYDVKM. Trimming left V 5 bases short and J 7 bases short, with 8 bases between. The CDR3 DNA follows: TGTGCCAGCAGTCAGCGGGGTGAAAAACTGTTTTTT. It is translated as CASSQRGEKLFF. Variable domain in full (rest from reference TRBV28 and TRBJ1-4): DVKVTQSSRYLVKRTGEKVFLECVQDMDHENMFWYRQDPGLGLRLIYFSYDVKMKEKGDIPEGYSVSREKKERFSLILESASTNQTSMYLCASSQRGEKLFFGSGTQLSVL.

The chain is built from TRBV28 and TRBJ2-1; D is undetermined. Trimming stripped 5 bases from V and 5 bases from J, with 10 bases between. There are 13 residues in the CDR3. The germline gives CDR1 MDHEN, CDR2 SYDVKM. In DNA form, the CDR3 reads TGTGCCAGCAGTCCCCGCGCCCACAATGAGCAGTTCTTC. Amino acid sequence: CASSPRAHNEQFF.

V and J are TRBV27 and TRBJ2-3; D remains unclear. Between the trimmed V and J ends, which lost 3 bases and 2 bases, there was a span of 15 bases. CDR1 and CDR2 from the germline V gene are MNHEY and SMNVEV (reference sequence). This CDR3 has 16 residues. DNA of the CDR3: TGTGCCAGCAGTTTTTGGACCGGACGGGCCACAGATACGCAGTATTTT. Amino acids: CASSFWTGRATDTQYF.

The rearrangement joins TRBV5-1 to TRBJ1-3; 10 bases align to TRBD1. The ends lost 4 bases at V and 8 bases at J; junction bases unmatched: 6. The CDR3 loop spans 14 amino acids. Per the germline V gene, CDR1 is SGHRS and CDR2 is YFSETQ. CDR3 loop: CASSPGQGLDTIYF. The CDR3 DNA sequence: TGCGCCAGCAGCCCGGGACAGGGGCTAGACACCATATATTTT.

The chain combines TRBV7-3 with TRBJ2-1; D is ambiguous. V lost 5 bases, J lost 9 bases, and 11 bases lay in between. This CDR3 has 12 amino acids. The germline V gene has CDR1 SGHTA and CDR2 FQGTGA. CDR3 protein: CASSAPPSEQFF. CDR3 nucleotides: TGTGCCAGCAGCGCACCCCCCAGTGAGCAGTTCTTC.

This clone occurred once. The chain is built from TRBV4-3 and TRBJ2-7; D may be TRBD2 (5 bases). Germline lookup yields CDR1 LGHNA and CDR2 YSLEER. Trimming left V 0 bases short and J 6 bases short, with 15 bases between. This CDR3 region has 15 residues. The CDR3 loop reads CASSQDSARSSEQYF. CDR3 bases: TGCGCCAGCAGCCAAGATAGCGCACGGAGTAGCGAGCAGTACTTC.

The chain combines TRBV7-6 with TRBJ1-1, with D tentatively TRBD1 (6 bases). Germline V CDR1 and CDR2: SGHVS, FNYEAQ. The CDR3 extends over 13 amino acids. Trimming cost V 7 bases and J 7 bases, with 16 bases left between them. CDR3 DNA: TGTGCCAGCACCTCCGAAGGGGGGGGTGAAGCTTTCTTT. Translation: CASTSEGGGEAFF.

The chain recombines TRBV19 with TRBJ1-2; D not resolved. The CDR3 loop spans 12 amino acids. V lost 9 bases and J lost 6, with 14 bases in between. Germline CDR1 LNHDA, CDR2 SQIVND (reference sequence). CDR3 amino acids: CASQHADNGYTF. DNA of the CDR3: TGTGCCAGCCAACACGCCGATAATGGCTACACCTTC.

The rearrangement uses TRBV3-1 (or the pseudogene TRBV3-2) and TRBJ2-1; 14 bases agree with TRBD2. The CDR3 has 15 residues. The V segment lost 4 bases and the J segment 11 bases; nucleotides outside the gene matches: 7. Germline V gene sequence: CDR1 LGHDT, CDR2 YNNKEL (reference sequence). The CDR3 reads CASSPGTSGSSQQFF. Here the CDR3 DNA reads TGTGCCAGCAGCCCAGGGACTAGCGGGAGTTCCCAGCAGTTCTTC.

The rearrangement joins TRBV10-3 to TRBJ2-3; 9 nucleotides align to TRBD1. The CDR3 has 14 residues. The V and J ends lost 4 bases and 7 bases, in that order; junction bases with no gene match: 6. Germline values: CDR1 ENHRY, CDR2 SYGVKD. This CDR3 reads CAISVGQGRNTQYF. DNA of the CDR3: TGTGCCATCAGTGTGGGACAGGGAAGGAATACGCAGTATTTT.

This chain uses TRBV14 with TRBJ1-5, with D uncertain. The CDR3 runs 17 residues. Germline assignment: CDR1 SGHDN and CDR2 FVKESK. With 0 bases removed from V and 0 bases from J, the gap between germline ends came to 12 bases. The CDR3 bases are TGTGCCAGCAGCCAAGACGCCTTTGGGGATAGCAATCAGCCCCAGCATTTT. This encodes CASSQDAFGDSNQPQHF.

The CDR3 coding sequence is TGTGCCAGCAGCCAAGGCCCCCGTGTCCCCGGGGAGCTGTTTTTT. It is translated as CASSQGPRVPGELFF. The chain combines TRBV4-2 with TRBJ2-2, with D hard to call. The CDR3 has 15 residues. V was cut by 1 base and J by 6 bases, with 12 bases left in between. Germline loops: CDR1 LGHNA, CDR2 YNFKEQ.

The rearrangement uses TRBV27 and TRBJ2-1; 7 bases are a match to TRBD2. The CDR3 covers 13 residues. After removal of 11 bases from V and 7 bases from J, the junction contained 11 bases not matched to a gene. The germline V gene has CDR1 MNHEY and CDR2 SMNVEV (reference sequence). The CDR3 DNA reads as TGTGCCTCGGGACTCCCCGGGAGGAATGAGCAGTTCTTC. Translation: CASGLPGRNEQFF.

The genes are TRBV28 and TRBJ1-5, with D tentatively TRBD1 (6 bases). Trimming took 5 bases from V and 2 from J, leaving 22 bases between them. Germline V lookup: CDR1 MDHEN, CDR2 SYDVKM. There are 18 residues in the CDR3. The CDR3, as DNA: TGTGCCAGCAGTGAATTAGGGCAGGGGAGCGCTGGCAATCAGCCCCAGCATTTT. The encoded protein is CASSELGQGSAGNQPQHF.

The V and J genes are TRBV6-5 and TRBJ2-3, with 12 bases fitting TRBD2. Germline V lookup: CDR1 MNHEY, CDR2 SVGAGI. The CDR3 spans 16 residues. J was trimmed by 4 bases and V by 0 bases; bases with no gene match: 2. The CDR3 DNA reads TGTGCCAGCAGTTACTCCTCTAGCGGGAGGGCAGATACGCAGTATTTT. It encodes CASSYSSSGRADTQYF.